The 8 T cell receptor beta chains in this list originate from one sample, sequenced in a study of CD8+CD57+ T cells in acquired aplastic anemia. Investigators profiled TCR beta VDJ and CDR3 from genomic DNA template. TCRdb itself ran the reads through MiXCR, one entry per CDR3 protein. The repertoire holds roughly 130,000 distinct CDR3 sequences, with 48% as singletons. Sequenced: sorted CD4+, CD8+, or CD8+CD57+ T cells (not recorded which) from PBMCs. The receptors were sampled from a human donor in good health, serving as a control.

The chain carries TRBV13 and TRBJ2-5; D unclear. Per germline, CDR1 PRHDT and CDR2 FYEKMQ (reference sequence). Trimming shortened V by 0 bases and J by 5 bases, and 13 bases separated the two germline ends. The CDR3 contains 15 residues. As DNA, the CDR3 is TGTGCCAGCAGCTTAGGGGTCTCCGAGGAGGAGACCCAGTACTTC. This translates into CASSLGVSEEETQYF.

The chain recombines TRBV10-3 with TRBJ1-1, with D possibly TRBD1 on 5 matching bases. The CDR3 runs 15 residues. The germline CDR1 and CDR2 sequences are ENHRY and SYGVKD. V was trimmed by 11 bases and J by 1 base, leaving 20 bases between them. The CDR3: CASDRDGSTNTEAFF. The CDR3 nucleotides are TGTGCCTCGGACCGGGACGGGAGCACGAACACTGAAGCTTTCTTT.

This clonotype came up many times. The DNA of the CDR3 is TGCAGTGCTAGTGTCAGGGGACTCATTAGCAATCAGCCCCAGCATTTT. Its protein is CSASVRGLISNQPQHF. The chain carries TRBV20-1 and TRBJ1-5, with TRBD1 as a possible D gene (6 bases). The ends were cut back, 3 bases at V and 0 bases at J, with 15 bases in the middle. Germline V lookup: CDR1 DFQATT, CDR2 SNEGSKA (reference sequence). The CDR3 is 16 amino acids.

The chain uses TRBV29-1 and TRBJ2-1; 8 bases align to TRBD1. Trimming at V came to 6 bases and at J to 4 bases, leaving 2 bases not matched to a gene. This CDR3 has 12 residues. CDR1 is SQVTM and CDR2 is ANQGSEA in the germline V gene. CDR3 loop: CSVRQGYNEQFF. The CDR3 DNA reads TGCAGCGTCAGACAGGGGTACAATGAGCAGTTCTTC.

This clonotype appeared many times. V gene TRBV7-3 combines with J gene TRBJ1-4, with 8 bases aligning to TRBD1. Germline assignment: CDR1 SGHTA and CDR2 FQGTGA. The CDR3 runs 13 residues. Trimming at V came to 3 bases and at J to 6 bases, leaving 0 bases not matched to a gene. CDR3 nucleotides: TGTGCCAGCAGCTTGGACAGGGATGAAAAACTGTTTTTT. Its protein product is CASSLDRDEKLFF. The variable domain in full, with the rest retrieved from reference TRBV7-3 and TRBJ1-4, is GAGVSQTPSNKVTEKGKYVELRCDPISGHTALYWYRQSLGQGPEFLIYFQGTGAADDSGLPNDRFFAVRPEGSVSTLKIQRTERGDSAVYLCASSLDRDEKLFFGSGTQLSVL.

This clonotype appeared once. In DNA form, the CDR3 reads TGTGCCAGTAGTATAGGGACGGTTAGCAATCAGCCCCAGCATTTT. It is translated as CASSIGTVSNQPQHF. This chain connects TRBV19 to TRBJ1-5; D gene uncertain. CDR1 and CDR2 (germline): LNHDA, SQIVND (reference sequence). V was shortened by 1 base and J by 0 bases, with 7 bases between the two germline ends. CDR3 length: 15 residues.

This clonotype appeared many times. The genes are TRBV12-3 or TRBV12-4 and TRBJ1-6; maybe TRBD1 (5 bases). This CDR3 is built from 13 residues. V lost 6 bases, J lost 16 bases, and 19 bases lay in between. CDR3 nucleotides: TGTGCCAGCAGCCATGCCAATGGGGGGAAACTCCACTTT. It codes for CASSHANGGKLHF.

The rearrangement joins TRBV29-1 to TRBJ2-3, with TRBD1 matching over 8 bases. The CDR3 loop spans 14 amino acids. V shed 8 bases and J 1 base; nucleotides not matched to a gene: 8. CDR1 is SQVTM, CDR2 ANQGSEA, per germline. CDR3 protein: CSIARDRRTDTQYF. The DNA for the CDR3 is TGCAGCATCGCGAGGGACAGGCGCACAGATACGCAGTATTTT.